Each of the 29 T cell receptor beta chains below was sequenced from the same sample in a study of blood T cell repertoires in COVID-19. The table came from immunoSEQ multiplex PCR; TCRdb's copy has only in-frame clones and leaves some out. Among 85,000 to 100,000 clones listed, roughly 83% were seen once. The sequencing sample was made of peripheral blood. These receptors came from a woman aged 55-69 years with acute or convalescent COVID-19.

On this clone itself: The sample has other DNA sequences that encode this CDR3 too. The genes are TRBV19 and TRBJ1-6, with D perhaps matching TRBD1 (6 bases). Trimming left V 4 bases short and J 5 bases short, with 9 bases between. CDR3 size: 14 residues. Germline V CDR1 and CDR2: LNHDA, SQIVND (reference sequence). The CDR3 here is CASSRTANNSPLHF. DNA of the CDR3: TGTGCCAGTAGTAGGACAGCAAATAATTCACCCCTCCACTTT.

The chain combines TRBV2 with TRBJ2-3; D gene unclear. The V end was cut by 2 bases, the J end by 0 bases, with 12 bases between. The CDR3 loop spans 16 amino acids. CDR1 is SNHLY and CDR2 is FYNNEI in the germline V gene. In nucleotides, the CDR3 is TGTGCCAGCAGTGAACGCACGGCGGTGAGCACAGATACGCAGTATTTT. This codes for CASSERTAVSTDTQYF. Full variable domain (outside the CDR3, taken from reference TRBV2 and TRBJ2-3): EPEVTQTPSHQVTQMGQEVILRCVPISNHLYFYWYRQILGQKVEFLVSFYNNEISEKSEIFDDQFSVERPDGSNFTLKIRSTKLEDSAMYFCASSERTAVSTDTQYFGPGTRLTVL.

This clone appeared a few times. This chain links TRBV10-3 with TRBJ1-1, with 9 bases that match TRBD1. V was pared by 10 bases and J by 3 bases, with 12 bases of the junction left unmatched. Germline V gives CDR1 ENHRY, CDR2 SYGVKD. CDR3 length: 15 amino acids. CDR3 sequence (DNA): TGTGCCAGCAATCCCGGGACAGGGTGGCACACTGAAGCTTTCTTT. Protein sequence: CASNPGTGWHTEAFF.

This chain links TRBV5-1 with TRBJ1-3; D possibly corresponds to TRBD1 (6 bases). CDR1 SGHRS and CDR2 YFSETQ come from the germline V gene. This CDR3 has 15 residues. V was trimmed by 0 bases and J by 2 bases, leaving 9 bases between them. The DNA of the CDR3 is TGCGCCAGCAGCTTGGAGGGGGTAGCTGGAAACACCATATATTTT. It yields the protein CASSLEGVAGNTIYF.

The CDR3 sequence: CASSQGQAGANVLTF. The CDR3 bases are TGTGCCAGCTCACAAGGACAAGCTGGGGCCAACGTCCTGACTTTC. V is TRBV18 and J is TRBJ2-6, with D tentatively TRBD1 (5 bases). The germline V gene encodes CDR1 KGHSH and CDR2 LQKENI. The CDR3 has 15 amino acids. V was trimmed by 4 bases and J by 2 bases, leaving 9 bases between them.

This clone was observed a handful of times. J is TRBJ2-1 and V is TRBV6-5; TRBD1 agrees at 9 bases. V shed 4 bases, J shed 5 bases, and the junction held 9 bases outside the gene matches. Germline CDR1 is MNHEY and CDR2 is SVGAGI. CDR3 length: 16 amino acids. CDR3 DNA sequence: TGTGCCAGCAGTTCAACCACAGGGGGCTACAACAATGAGCAGTTCTTC. Protein sequence: CASSSTTGGYNNEQFF.

The chain recombines TRBV30 with TRBJ2-3, with TRBD1 matching 8 bases. CDR1 is GTSNPN, CDR2 SVGIG, per germline (reference sequence). V trimming: 3 bases; J trimming: 1 base; junction bases outside the gene matches: 0. This CDR3 is 13 amino acids long. The CDR3 bases are TGTGCCTGGAGGACAGGGGGCACAGATACGCAGTATTTT. Translated, it gives CAWRTGGTDTQYF. Full variable domain (missing parts from reference TRBV30 and TRBJ2-3): SQTIHQWPATLVQPVGSPLSLECTVEGTSNPNLYWYRQAAGRGLQLLFYSVGIGQISSEVPQNLSASRPQDRQFILSSKKLLLSDSGFYLCAWRTGGTDTQYFGPGTRLTVL.

This clone was detected once. V is TRBV6-5 and J is TRBJ1-1; D uncertain. Germline V CDR1 and CDR2: MNHEY, SVGAGI. Trimming left V 8 bases short and J 0 bases short, with 10 bases between. The CDR3 consists of 13 residues. In nucleotides, the CDR3 is TGTGCCAGCCTAAATAGCATGAACACTGAAGCTTTCTTT. Protein: CASLNSMNTEAFF.

This clone showed up just a few times. This chain joins TRBV2 and TRBJ1-6; 7 bases are a match to TRBD1. In germline, CDR1 is SNHLY, CDR2 FYNNEI. V was pared by 9 bases and J by 7 bases, with 6 bases of the junction left unmatched. The CDR3 runs 13 residues. DNA for the CDR3: TGTGCCAGAGGGCAGGGGGGAAATTCACCCCTCCACTTT. Its protein is CARGQGGNSPLHF.

The chain joins TRBV27 to TRBJ2-1; 9 nucleotides line up with TRBD1. The V segment lost 6 bases and the J segment 6 bases; nucleotides outside the gene matches: 12. Germline lookup yields CDR1 MNHEY and CDR2 SMNVEV (reference sequence). The CDR3 length is 16 residues. The CDR3 sequence: CASRLTRRTGANEQFF. In DNA, the CDR3 is TGTGCCAGCAGACTGACTAGGCGGACAGGGGCCAATGAGCAGTTCTTC.

The V call is TRBV5-1, the J call TRBJ1-1, with D perhaps matching TRBD1 (6 bases). There are 13 residues in the CDR3. The V end was cut by 5 bases, the J end by 4 bases, with 12 bases between. Germline CDR1 and CDR2: SGHRS and YFSETQ. CDR3 sequence reads: CASRGHKGTEAFF. CDR3 nucleotide sequence: TGCGCCAGCAGGGGACACAAAGGCACTGAAGCTTTCTTT.

This clone was observed a few times. The CDR3 loop is CASSHTVAEQYF. Written as DNA, the CDR3 is TGTGCCAGCAGCCATACAGTTGCCGAGCAGTACTTC. The chain joins TRBV3-1 (or the pseudogene TRBV3-2) to TRBJ2-7; D is unresolved. This CDR3 comprises 12 residues. V was shortened by 3 bases and J by 6 bases, with 9 bases between the two germline ends. CDR1 and CDR2 (germline): LGHDT, YNNKEL (reference sequence).

This chain uses TRBV5-1 with TRBJ1-2; the D gene is possibly TRBD1 (6 bases). The CDR3 is 13 residues long. The germline V gene has CDR1 SGHRS and CDR2 YFSETQ. Trimming pared 3 bases from V and 2 bases from J, leaving 8 bases between. The CDR3: CASSSGQNYGYTF. DNA for the CDR3: TGCGCCAGCAGCTCCGGACAGAACTATGGCTACACCTTC.

V gene TRBV3-1 (or the pseudogene TRBV3-2) combines with J gene TRBJ2-2, with D perhaps TRBD2 (6 bases). Germline V gene sequence: CDR1 LGHDT, CDR2 YNNKEL (reference sequence). The CDR3 is 11 amino acids. V was shortened by 3 bases and J by 11 bases, with 7 bases between the two germline ends. The CDR3 loop is CASSQGGELFF. CDR3 DNA sequence: TGTGCCAGCAGCCAGGGGGGTGAGCTGTTTTTT.

The chain has TRBV30 and TRBJ1-3, with TRBD1 as a possible D gene (6 bases). CDR3 length: 14 amino acids. The V gene lost 2 bases and the J gene lost 2 bases, with 10 bases spanning the gap. The germline gives CDR1 GTSNPN, CDR2 SVGIG (reference sequence). CDR3 loop: CAWSPNRAGNTIYF. The CDR3 DNA follows: TGTGCCTGGAGTCCCAACAGGGCTGGAAACACCATATATTTT.

The chain uses TRBV5-1 and TRBJ1-1; the match to TRBD1 covers 9 bases. V dropped 4 bases and J dropped 5; count of bases not matched to a gene: 15. Germline V gene data show CDR1 as SGHRS and CDR2 as YFSETQ. The CDR3 length is 17 residues. In DNA, the CDR3 is TGCGCCAGCAGCCGATACCTCCCGGGACAGGGTGGGACTGAAGCTTTCTTT. It is translated as CASSRYLPGQGGTEAFF.

The gene calls are TRBV7-2 and TRBJ2-1, with TRBD2 matching 8 bases. J was trimmed by 4 bases and V by 1 base; bases with no gene match: 9. Germline values: CDR1 SGHTA, CDR2 FQGNSA. The length of the CDR3 is 17 residues. For the CDR3, the DNA is TGTGCCAGCAGCTTAGTCTTTTCGCCTAGCGGGTACAATGAGCAGTTCTTC. Translated: CASSLVFSPSGYNEQFF.

The chain recombines TRBV12-3 or TRBV12-4 with TRBJ1-2; no firm D call. The CDR3 extends over 13 amino acids. Deletions cut 5 bases from V and 8 bases from J, with 15 bases between. The CDR3 reads CASSTDGIRGYTF. Written as DNA, the CDR3 is TGTGCCAGCAGTACTGACGGGATCAGGGGCTACACCTTC.

The chain combines TRBV18 with TRBJ2-7; 11 bases agree with TRBD1. CDR1 is KGHSH and CDR2 is LQKENI in the germline V gene. The CDR3 is 14 amino acids. Losses at the gene ends were 3 bases for V and 3 bases for J; bases not matched to a gene: 1. Here the CDR3 reads CASSPGTGGYEQYF. CDR3 sequence (DNA): TGTGCCAGCTCACCCGGGACAGGGGGCTACGAGCAGTACTTC.

This chain uses TRBV5-8 with TRBJ2-5, with 8 bases lining up with TRBD1. Germline trimming cut 3 bases from V and 5 bases from J; bases unmatched to any gene: 3. From germline, CDR1 is SGHTS and CDR2 YDEGEE. The CDR3 is 13 amino acids. The CDR3 coding sequence is TGTGCCAGCAGCTACAGGGGGGACGAGACCCAGTACTTC. This encodes CASSYRGDETQYF.

The chain links TRBV4-1 to TRBJ1-5; TRBD1 might be the D (5 bases). The CDR3 sequence is 15 residues long. The V gene lost 1 base and the J gene lost 0 bases, with 7 bases spanning the gap. The germline gives CDR1 MGHRA, CDR2 YSYEKL. CDR3: CASSQGQSSNQPQHF. The CDR3 bases are TGCGCCAGCAGCCAAGGACAGTCTAGCAATCAGCCCCAGCATTTT.

This clone was observed a single time. J is TRBJ2-3 and V is TRBV30, with D maybe TRBD1 (6 bases). The germline CDR1 and CDR2 sequences are GTSNPN and SVGIG (reference sequence). This CDR3 comprises 13 residues. V lost 2 bases and J 6 bases, leaving 12 bases between the germline ends. For the CDR3, the DNA is TGTGCCTGGAGTTCCCCAGGGGTCGATACGCAGTATTTT. Translating gives CAWSSPGVDTQYF.

The chain recombines TRBV29-1 with TRBJ1-1; D is ambiguous. Germline V gene sequence: CDR1 SQVTM, CDR2 ANQGSEA. The CDR3 totals 13 residues. V lost 2 bases to trimming and J lost 3 bases, with 10 bases between them. The CDR3 sequence: CSVESGLYTEAFF. In nucleotides, the CDR3 is TGCAGCGTTGAATCCGGACTCTACACTGAAGCTTTCTTT. Based on the CDR3 plus reference TRBV29-1 and TRBJ1-1, the full variable domain is SAVISQKPSRDICQRGTSLTIQCQVDSQVTMMFWYRQQPGQSLTLIATANQGSEATYESGFVIDKFPISRPNLTFSTLTVSNMSPEDSSIYLCSVESGLYTEAFFGQGTRLTVV.

This rearrangement joins TRBV11-3 to TRBJ2-5, with D tentatively TRBD2 (6 bases). V lost 3 bases and J 5 bases, leaving 13 bases between the germline ends. The germline CDR1 and CDR2 sequences are SGHNT and YENEEA. The CDR3 has 14 residues. CDR3 protein: CASSFRGFEETQYF. CDR3 DNA: TGTGCCAGCAGCTTTCGGGGGTTCGAGGAGACCCAGTACTTC.

The chain uses TRBV30 and TRBJ1-6; TRBD1 agrees at 9 bases. The CDR3 loop spans 13 amino acids. The V segment lost 0 bases and the J segment 14 bases; nucleotides outside the gene matches: 5. Germline assignment: CDR1 GTSNPN and CDR2 SVGIG (reference sequence). This CDR3 is CAWSVSGQGTLHF. As DNA, the CDR3 is TGTGCCTGGAGTGTTTCGGGACAGGGAACCCTCCACTTT.

The chain has TRBV7-2 and TRBJ1-4, with 9 bases fitting TRBD1. The CDR3 length is 15 residues. V was pared by 2 bases and J by 7 bases, with 5 bases of the junction left unmatched. The germline gives CDR1 SGHTA, CDR2 FQGNSA. For the CDR3, the DNA is TGTGCCAGCAGCTTACGGGGACAGGGAGGTGAAAAACTGTTTTTT. Amino acid sequence: CASSLRGQGGEKLFF.

The V and J genes are TRBV7-2 and TRBJ2-7, with no clear D. The ends were cut back, 3 bases at V and 5 bases at J, with 5 bases in the middle. Germline loops: CDR1 SGHTA, CDR2 FQGNSA. CDR3 length: 11 amino acids. The CDR3 DNA is TGTGCCAGCAGCTTCAGGAACGAGCAGTACTTC. This gives the protein CASSFRNEQYF.

V usage is TRBV15 and J usage is TRBJ1-6; TRBD1 might be the D (6 bases). V lost 0 bases, J lost 5 bases, and 8 bases lay in between. Germline CDR1 is LNHNV and CDR2 is YYDKDF (reference sequence). The CDR3 contains 15 residues. In nucleotides, the CDR3 is TGTGCCACCAGCAGAGAATCAGGGGATAATTCACCCCTCCACTTT. As protein: CATSRESGDNSPLHF.

The chain employs TRBV11-2 and TRBJ1-4, with TRBD1 matching 7 bases. CDR3 length: 13 residues. Trimming took 7 bases from V and 8 from J; bases not matched to a gene: 7. Looked up from germline, CDR1 is SGHAT and CDR2 is FQNNGV. The CDR3 coding sequence is TGTGCCAGCACCCCTGCAGGGGGGGAAAAACTGTTTTTT. Amino acid sequence: CASTPAGGEKLFF.